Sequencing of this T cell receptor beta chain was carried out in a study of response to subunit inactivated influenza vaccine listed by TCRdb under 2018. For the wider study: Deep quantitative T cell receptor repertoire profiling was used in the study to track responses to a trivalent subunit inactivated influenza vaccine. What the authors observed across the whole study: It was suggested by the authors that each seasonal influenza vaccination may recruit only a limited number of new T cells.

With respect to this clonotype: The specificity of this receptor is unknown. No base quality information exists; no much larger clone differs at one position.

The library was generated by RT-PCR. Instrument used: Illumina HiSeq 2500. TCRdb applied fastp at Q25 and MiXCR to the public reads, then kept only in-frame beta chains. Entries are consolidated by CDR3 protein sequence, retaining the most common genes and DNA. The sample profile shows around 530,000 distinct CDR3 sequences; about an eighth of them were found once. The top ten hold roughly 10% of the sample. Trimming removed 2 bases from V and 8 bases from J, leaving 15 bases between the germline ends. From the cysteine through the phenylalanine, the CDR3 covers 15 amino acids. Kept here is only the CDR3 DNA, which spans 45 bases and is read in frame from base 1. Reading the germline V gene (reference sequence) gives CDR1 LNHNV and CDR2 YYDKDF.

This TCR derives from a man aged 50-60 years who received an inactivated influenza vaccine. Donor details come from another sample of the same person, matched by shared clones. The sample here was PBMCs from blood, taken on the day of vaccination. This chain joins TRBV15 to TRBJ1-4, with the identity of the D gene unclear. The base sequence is TGTGCCACCAGCAGACTAGGGAGCGGAGGGGAAAAACTGTTTTTT. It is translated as CATSRLGSGGEKLFF.